This TCR beta chain originates from a study of control samples from healthy donors and cancer patients. Generated by immunoSEQ multiplex PCR, the TCRdb table keeps only in-frame clones and is missing some. The repertoire consists of 150,000 to 200,000 clones, with approximately 96% occurring once and the leading ten covering just over 1%. Trimming removed 1 base at V and 6 bases at J, with 6 bases between. This CDR3 contains 13 residues. The germline gives CDR1 SGHAT, CDR2 FQNNGV. The sequence derives from a woman in her 30s in good health. The J gene is TRBJ2-2, the V gene TRBV11-2; possibly TRBD2 for D (5 bases). Sequencing was carried out using blood. This CDR3 is CASSLVLAGELFF. CDR3 bases: TGTGCCAGCAGCTTAGTACTAGCCGGGGAGCTGTTTTTT. The full variable domain, in which reference TRBV11-2 and TRBJ2-2 provide the parts outside the CDR3, is EAGVAQSPRYKIIEKRQSVAFWCNPISGHATLYWYQQILGQGPKLLIQFQNNGVVDDSQLPKDRFSAERLKGVDSTLKIQPAKLEDSAVYLCASSLVLAGELFFGEGSRLTVL.